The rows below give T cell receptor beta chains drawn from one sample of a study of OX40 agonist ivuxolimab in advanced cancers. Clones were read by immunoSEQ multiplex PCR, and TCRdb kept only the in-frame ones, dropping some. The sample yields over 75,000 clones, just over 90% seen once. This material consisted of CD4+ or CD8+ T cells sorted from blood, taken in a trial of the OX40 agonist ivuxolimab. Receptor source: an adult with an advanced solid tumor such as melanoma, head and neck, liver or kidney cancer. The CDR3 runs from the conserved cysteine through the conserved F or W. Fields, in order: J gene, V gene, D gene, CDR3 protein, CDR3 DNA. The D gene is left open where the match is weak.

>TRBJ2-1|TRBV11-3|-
CASSLGGNSYNEQFF
TGTGCCAGCAGCTTGGGGGGCAACTCCTACAATGAGCAGTTCTTC
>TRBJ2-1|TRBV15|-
CATSRVRTVEQFF
TGTGCCACCAGCAGAGTGAGGACGGTCGAGCAGTTCTTC
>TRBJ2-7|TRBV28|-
CASSLEGRAYEQYF
TGTGCCAGCAGTTTAGAGGGACGGGCCTACGAGCAGTACTTC
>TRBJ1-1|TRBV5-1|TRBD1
CASSLDRGLETEAFF
TGCGCCAGCAGCTTGGACAGGGGGCTTGAAACTGAAGCTTTCTTT
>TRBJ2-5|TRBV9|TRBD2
CASSVTSGSETQYF
TGTGCCAGCAGCGTTACTAGCGGGTCGGAGACCCAGTACTTC
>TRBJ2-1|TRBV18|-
CASSPPMQSSYNEQFF
TGTGCCAGCTCACCACCCATGCAGAGCTCCTACAATGAGCAGTTCTTC
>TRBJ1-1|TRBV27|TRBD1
CASIRQGRSTEAFF
TGTGCCAGCATACGACAGGGCAGGTCCACTGAAGCTTTCTTT
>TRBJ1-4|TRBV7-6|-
CASSLRTADEKLFF
TGTGCCAGCAGCTTACGAACAGCTGATGAAAAACTGTTTTTT
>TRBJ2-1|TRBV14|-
CASNPLPGLPRGEQFF
TGTGCCAGCAACCCATTACCGGGACTCCCGAGGGGTGAGCAGTTCTTC
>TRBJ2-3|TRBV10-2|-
CASTITATTDTQYF
TGCGCCAGCACTATCACCGCCACCACAGATACGCAGTATTTT